The rows below give T cell receptor beta chains drawn from one sample of a study of vaccination effects on CD4 cells after COVID-19. Their antigens remain unidentified. TCRdb's copy holds only in-frame clones and misses some; the assay was immunoSEQ multiplex PCR. The data contain approximately 38,000 clones, roughly 73% of them singletons. The sequences come from CD4+ T cells from PBMCs cultured with a peptide pool, collected before COVID-19 vaccination. The receptors derive from a human donor who had a prior SARS-CoV-2 infection. Each CDR3 is given with its conserved first and last residue. Fields, in order: V gene, D gene, clone size, J gene, CDR3 DNA, CDR3 protein. D genes are given only for firm matches. Only part of the rows carry a size: once, few, many, or a class if the clone is expanded.

>TRBV7-2|-|-|TRBJ1-2
TGTGCCAGCAGCCATATCTACAACAGGCAAACTAACTATGGCTACACCTTC
CASSHIYNRQTNYGYTF
>TRBV2|TRBD1|few|TRBJ1-1
TGTGCCAGCAGTGGACAGGGGGCTAGCACTGAAGCTTTCTTT
CASSGQGASTEAFF
>TRBV29-1|-|-|TRBJ2-1
TGCAGCGTTGAACGGGGTTCGCTAGAGCAGTTCTTC
CSVERGSLEQFF
>TRBV7-9|TRBD1|-|TRBJ1-1
TGTGCCAGCAGCTTAAGACAGGGCAGTTTTTTCGGGGAAGCTTTCTTT
CASSLRQGSFFGEAFF
>TRBV6-5|-|-|TRBJ1-1
TGTGCCAGCAGTTACGGATCGAACACTGAAGCTTTCTTT
CASSYGSNTEAFF
>TRBV5-1|-|few|TRBJ2-2
TGCGCCAGCAGCTTGGCCCCAGGAACCGCCGGGGAGCTGTTTTTT
CASSLAPGTAGELFF
>TRBV20-1|-|-|TRBJ1-1
TGCAGTGCCGTAAGGACTGAAGCTTTCTTT
CSAVRTEAFF
>TRBV11-2|-|-|TRBJ1-3
TGTGCCAGCAGCTTGACCGGGACATCTGGAAACACCATATATTTT
CASSLTGTSGNTIYF
>TRBV7-2|-|-|TRBJ2-7
TGTGCCAGCAGCTTGGCTCACCTCTCCTACGAGCAGTACTTC
CASSLAHLSYEQYF
>TRBV2|-|few|TRBJ1-2
TGTGCCGGGACACCGGAAGGTTATGGCTACACCTTC
CAGTPEGYGYTF
>TRBV5-1|-|once|TRBJ2-3
TGCGCCAGCAGCCTCCTGACGGGGGCGGGCACAGATACGCAGTATTTT
CASSLLTGAGTDTQYF
>TRBV10-3|-|few|TRBJ2-1
TGTGCCATCAGTGAGTCCAGAGGCCACGGGTCGAATGAGCAGTTCTTC
CAISESRGHGSNEQFF
>TRBV7-7|TRBD2|-|TRBJ2-1
TGTGCTAGCAGCTTCGACGAAACTAGCGGGGAAGGGGGTGAGCAGTTCTTC
CASSFDETSGEGGEQFF
>TRBV12-5|-|-|TRBJ2-1
TGTGCTAGTGGTTTGGTTTTGGGGAGCTCCTACAATGAGCAGTTCTTC
CASGLVLGSSYNEQFF
>TRBV6-5|-|-|TRBJ1-4
TGTGCCAGCAGTTTAACAGGATCCGAAAAACTGTTTTTT
CASSLTGSEKLFF
>TRBV7-2|-|-|TRBJ2-1
TGTGCCAGCAGCCAGTATAACGCTGGGGAGCAGTTCTTC
CASSQYNAGEQFF
>TRBV2|-|-|TRBJ1-6
TGTGCCAGCAGTGATCAAGGGGAAAATTCACCCCTCCACTTT
CASSDQGENSPLHF
>TRBV9|TRBD2|-|TRBJ2-1
TGTGCCAGCAGCTCGTCGCGGGGGGGCAATTATGAGCAGTTCTTC
CASSSSRGGNYEQFF
>TRBV19|-|-|TRBJ1-2
TGTGCCAGTAGCTCGGCGGGGGGGCGCGTTGGCTACACCTTC
CASSSAGGRVGYTF
>TRBV27|-|-|TRBJ1-6
TGTGCCAGCAGTTTACTGGGGGGCTCATGGAATTCACCCCTCCACTTT
CASSLLGGSWNSPLHF
>TRBV6-5|TRBD2|few|TRBJ2-1
TGTGCCAGCAGCCCCAGCGGGATTACGAATGAGCAGTTCTTC
CASSPSGITNEQFF
>TRBV19|-|-|TRBJ2-2
TGTGCCAGTAACCAGAGGCCCGTAACGGCCGGGGAGCTGTTTTTT
CASNQRPVTAGELFF
>TRBV19|TRBD2|-|TRBJ2-7
TGTGCCAGTAGTATAGGGACTAGCGGGAGTTACGAGCAGTACTTC
CASSIGTSGSYEQYF
>TRBV5-8|-|-|TRBJ2-1
TGTGCCAGCAGCGCGACAGACAATGAGCAGTTCTTC
CASSATDNEQFF
>TRBV29-1|-|few|TRBJ1-5
TGCAGCGTGGGGACGGGATTTAATCAGCCCCAGCATTTT
CSVGTGFNQPQHF
>TRBV7-2|-|-|TRBJ2-3
TGTGCCAGCAGCTCTGGGTACACAGATACGCAGTATTTT
CASSSGYTDTQYF
>TRBV6-2/TRBV6-3|-|-|TRBJ2-1
TGTGCCAGCAGTTATGGGGCCCACAATGAGCAGTTCTTC
CASSYGAHNEQFF
>TRBV18|-|few|TRBJ2-7
TGTGCCAGCTCACCGCTAAGCAGGGATTACGAGCAGTACTTC
CASSPLSRDYEQYF
>TRBV2|TRBD2|-|TRBJ2-5
TGTGCCAGCAGTTGGGGACTAGCGGGAGAGACCCAGTACTTC
CASSWGLAGETQYF
>TRBV5-8|-|-|TRBJ1-3
TGTGCCAGCAGCTTGAAGGGGGGAGGAAACACCATATATTTT
CASSLKGGGNTIYF
>TRBV19|-|-|TRBJ2-1
TGTGCCAGTAGTATACAGGGGTCGGTAAATGAGCAGTTCTTC
CASSIQGSVNEQFF
>TRBV5-1|-|few|TRBJ2-1
TGCGCCAGCAGCTTGAGGCCGGGGTACAATGAGCAGTTCTTC
CASSLRPGYNEQFF
>TRBV6-2/TRBV6-3|TRBD1|-|TRBJ2-1
TGTGCCAGCAGTAAGGGGGACAGGGGAATTTCGTATACCCCGCGGAATGAGCAGTTCTTC
CASSKGDRGISYTPRNEQFF
>TRBV5-1|TRBD2|-|TRBJ2-2
TGCGCCAGCAGCTTGGACCTAGCGGGGGGCACCGGGGAGCTGTTTTTT
CASSLDLAGGTGELFF
>TRBV7-6|-|few|TRBJ2-3
TGTGCCAGCAGCTTTGGCACAGTCACTAGCACAGATACGCAGTATTTT
CASSFGTVTSTDTQYF
>TRBV24-1|TRBD1|-|TRBJ1-5
TGTGCCACCCCCCCCGTCTACGGGACAGACTTAAAGTATAGCAATCAGCCCCAGCATTTT
CATPPVYGTDLKYSNQPQHF
>TRBV20-1|-|-|TRBJ2-1
TGCAGTGCTGGGGTAGGGTATGAGCAGTTCTTC
CSAGVGYEQFF
>TRBV7-2|TRBD2|-|TRBJ2-5
TGTGCCAGCACCCACCGACTAGCGGGGGAAGAGACCCAGTACTTC
CASTHRLAGEETQYF
>TRBV15|-|-|TRBJ2-2
TGTGCCACCAGCCTGGGATTCGGGGAGCTGTTTTTT
CATSLGFGELFF
>TRBV4-2|-|-|TRBJ2-1
TGTGCCAGCAGCCCTGATGGAGGGGGGGCCAATGAGCAGTTCTTC
CASSPDGGGANEQFF
>TRBV7-2|-|-|TRBJ2-3
TGTGCCAGCAGCTTAGACCTTGGACTGCGCACAGATACGCAGTATTTT
CASSLDLGLRTDTQYF
>TRBV3-1/TRBV3-2|-|-|TRBJ1-3
TGTGCCAGCAGCCAAGATTTCGGGTTTGCCTCTGGAAACACCATATATTTT
CASSQDFGFASGNTIYF
>TRBV5-1|TRBD1|-|TRBJ2-7
TGCGCCAGCAGCCCTCGGGACAGGATAAACGAGCAGTACTTC
CASSPRDRINEQYF
>TRBV5-1|TRBD1|-|TRBJ2-5
TGCGCCAGCAGCTCCTCACAGGGGACCCAAGAGACCCAGTACTTC
CASSSSQGTQETQYF
>TRBV25-1|TRBD2|-|TRBJ2-1
TGTGCCAGCAGTGAAATAACGACTAGCGGGGGGGACGGTGAGCAGTTCTTC
CASSEITTSGGDGEQFF
>TRBV4-2|-|-|TRBJ2-3
TGTGCCAGCAGCCAACCGACAGATACGCAGTATTTT
CASSQPTDTQYF
>TRBV18|-|-|TRBJ2-1
TGTGCCAGCTCAGAGAATTCCTACAATGAGCAGTTCTTC
CASSENSYNEQFF
>TRBV13|TRBD2|-|TRBJ2-7
TGTGCCAGCAGCCAGTCGGGAGGACTAACCTACGAGCAGTACTTC
CASSQSGGLTYEQYF
>TRBV7-9|TRBD1|-|TRBJ2-3
TGTGCCAGCAGCCTGACAGGGGGAACAGATACGCAGTATTTT
CASSLTGGTDTQYF
>TRBV18|-|-|TRBJ2-7
TGTGCCAGCTCCCCTGGTCAGGGAAAGACCTACGAGCAGTACTTC
CASSPGQGKTYEQYF
>TRBV6-5|-|-|TRBJ2-7
TGTGCCACCTCCAATCACGTAGACCTCGCCTACGAGCAGTACTTC
CATSNHVDLAYEQYF
>TRBV7-9|-|few|TRBJ2-7
TGTGCCAGCAGTTCTCCCTCCTACGAGCAGTACTTC
CASSSPSYEQYF
>TRBV12-3/TRBV12-4|-|-|TRBJ1-1
TGTGCCAGCAGCCCCCAGGTGAACACTGAAGCTTTCTTT
CASSPQVNTEAFF
>TRBV10-3|-|-|TRBJ1-1
TGTGCCTCCCACGCCGGGCCTGATTCGAACACTGAAGCTTTCTTT
CASHAGPDSNTEAFF
>TRBV4-1|-|few|TRBJ2-2
TGCGCCAGCAGCCATCCCCAGGCGGCTGGCACCGGGGAGCTGTTTTTT
CASSHPQAAGTGELFF